This entry is about one T cell receptor beta chain. Sequencing was performed with immunoSEQ multiplex PCR; in TCRdb, only in-frame clones are kept and a portion is missing. This sample carries around 67,000 clones, roughly 87% of them seen once, and the ten largest clones take about 1.3%. This specimen comes from a study of OX40 agonist ivuxolimab in advanced cancers. Study at large: All patients had ivuxolimab intravenously every 2 weeks at 0.01 to 10 mg/kg.

Germline-derived CDR1 and CDR2 are MNHEY and SVGAGI. The V end was cut by 5 bases, the J end by 4 bases, with 11 bases between. CDR3 length: 13 amino acids. The chain is built from TRBV6-5 and TRBJ2-5; no reliable D call. The sample in question was CD4+ or CD8+ T cells sorted from blood, obtained in a trial of the OX40 agonist ivuxolimab. This clonotype was sampled from an adult with an advanced solid tumor such as melanoma, head and neck, liver or kidney cancer. The CDR3 DNA is TGTGCCAGCAGTGCCCTGAGAGGAGAGACCCAGTACTTC. It yields the protein CASSALRGETQYF.